The 26 T cell receptor beta chains below were found in one sample sequenced in a study of cytomegalovirus exposure and HLA in healthy donors. PCR used 60 Vbeta primers and 13 Jbeta primers. TCRdb keeps only in-frame clones here, not all; method: immunoSEQ multiplex PCR. The sample records roughly 100,000 clones, over 60% being singletons. Sample: PBMCs. These TCRs come from a man aged 55 to 70 in good health and CMV-seropositive.

The V gene is TRBV30, the J gene TRBJ1-1, with D possibly being TRBD1 (5 bases). CDR3 length: 12 residues. V was pared by 4 bases and J by 7 bases, with 13 bases between. The germline gives CDR1 GTSNPN, CDR2 SVGIG (reference sequence). This chain's CDR3 is CAWKGGAGEAFF. CDR3 DNA: TGTGCCTGGAAGGGCGGGGCAGGTGAAGCTTTCTTT.

The rearrangement uses TRBV27 and TRBJ2-1, with D maybe TRBD2 (6 bases). CDR1 and CDR2 from the germline V gene are MNHEY and SMNVEV (reference sequence). The CDR3 loop spans 16 amino acids. V dropped 6 bases and J dropped 0 bases, with 15 bases sitting between them. In nucleotides, the CDR3 is TGTGCCAGCAGGGGACTCTTGAGGGCCTCCTACAATGAGCAGTTCTTC. Translated, it gives CASRGLLRASYNEQFF.

The chain links TRBV6-6 to TRBJ1-5, with D possibly TRBD1 on 5 matching bases. The CDR3 runs 13 residues. Germline CDR1 and CDR2: MNHNY and SVGAGI (reference sequence). Trimming pared 11 bases from V and 7 bases from J, leaving 18 bases between. The CDR3 DNA follows: TGTGCCGGCGGGCGACGGCGGGACCAGCCCCAGCATTTT. Amino acids: CAGGRRRDQPQHF.

This clone was counted a few times. This chain joins TRBV19 and TRBJ1-6; D is possibly TRBD1 (5 bases). Germline CDR1 and CDR2: LNHDA and SQIVND (reference sequence). Trimming left V 3 bases short and J 10 bases short, with 13 bases between. This CDR3 is built from 14 residues. CDR3 protein: CASSMGGKVSPLHF. CDR3 nucleotides: TGTGCCAGTAGTATGGGGGGGAAAGTATCACCCCTCCACTTT.

The chain couples TRBV19 to TRBJ2-5; 9 nucleotides agree with TRBD2. The DNA end is a closer match to TRBJ2-7, so the J assignment may be wrong. Germline lookup yields CDR1 LNHDA and CDR2 SQIVND (reference sequence). The CDR3 covers 17 residues. In DNA form, the CDR3 reads TGTGCCAGTAGTATCCTAGCAGACAGCGGGGGGTCCTACGAGCAGTACTTC. Amino acid sequence: CASSILADSGGSYEQYF.

The J gene is TRBJ2-4, the V gene TRBV5-6; a weak D match, TRBD1 (5 bases). Germline V CDR1 and CDR2: SGHDT, YYEEEE. Trimming took 0 bases from V and 11 from J, leaving 18 bases between them. The CDR3 extends over 15 amino acids. For the CDR3, the DNA is TGTGCCAGCAGCTTGGTATTGTCTAGGGGCGAAGTTCAGTACTTC. This codes for CASSLVLSRGEVQYF.

The V and J genes are TRBV18 and TRBJ2-7; 8 bases are a match to TRBD1. Trimming at V came to 3 bases and at J to 6 bases, leaving 1 base not matched to a gene. The CDR3 totals 12 residues. The germline V gene has CDR1 KGHSH and CDR2 LQKENI. CDR3 amino acids: CASSPDRAEQYF. CDR3 in DNA: TGTGCCAGCTCACCGGACAGGGCCGAGCAGTACTTC.

The J gene is TRBJ2-3, the V gene TRBV6-6; the D is unclear. This CDR3 is built from 12 residues. V was shortened by 6 bases and J by 0 bases, with 4 bases between the two germline ends. Germline CDR1 reads MNHNY; CDR2 reads SVGAGI (reference sequence). The CDR3 sequence: CASSPSTDTQYF. The CDR3 DNA sequence: TGTGCCAGCAGCCCGAGCACAGATACGCAGTATTTT.

The chain links TRBV11-2 to TRBJ1-3; D remains unclear. CDR3 length: 11 amino acids. V was shortened by 3 bases and J by 10 bases, with 7 bases between the two germline ends. Germline V CDR1 and CDR2: SGHAT, FQNNGV. The CDR3 loop reads CASSFEVTIYF. CDR3 nucleotide sequence: TGTGCCAGCAGCTTTGAGGTGACCATATATTTT. The full variable domain, in which reference TRBV11-2 and TRBJ1-3 provide the parts outside the CDR3, is EAGVAQSPRYKIIEKRQSVAFWCNPISGHATLYWYQQILGQGPKLLIQFQNNGVVDDSQLPKDRFSAERLKGVDSTLKIQPAKLEDSAVYLCASSFEVTIYFGEGSWLTVV.

The chain links TRBV5-4 to TRBJ2-3, with TRBD2 matching over 13 bases. CDR1 is SGHNT and CDR2 is YYREEE in the germline V gene (reference sequence). This CDR3 contains 17 residues. J lost 6 bases, V lost 0 bases, and 7 bases had no gene match. As DNA, the CDR3 is TGTGCCAGCAGCTTGGGGACCGGGACTAGCGGGGAGGATACGCAGTATTTT. It specifies CASSLGTGTSGEDTQYF.

This clone showed up just a few times. A junction end diverges from the germline sequence, so it may reflect a read error. V and J are TRBV7-9 and TRBJ1-3; no firm D call. This CDR3 spans 16 amino acids. Germline-derived CDR1 and CDR2 are SEHNR and FQNEAQ (reference sequence). The CDR3 DNA sequence: TGTTCCAGTCCCCGATACGAGAGGGATCCCAGAAACACCATATATTTT. Translation gives CSSPRYERDPRNTIYF. Variable domain in full (rest from reference TRBV7-9 and TRBJ1-3): DTGVSQNPRHKITKRGQNVTFRCDPISEHNRLYWYRQTLGQGPEFLTYFQNEAQLEKSRLLSDRFSAERPKGSFSTLEIQRTEQGDSAMYLCSSPRYERDPRNTIYFGEGSWLTVV.

The gene calls are TRBV4-2 and TRBJ1-3; D unclear. Germline loops: CDR1 LGHNA, CDR2 YNFKEQ. CDR3 length: 15 amino acids. V was clipped by 0 bases and J by 4 bases, with 10 bases between them. The CDR3 loop is CASSQEGGSGNTIYF. The CDR3 DNA reads TGTGCCAGCAGCCAAGAGGGCGGGTCGGGAAACACCATATATTTT.

The CDR3 region is CASSSPPWWSSNTGELFF. The CDR3 DNA is TGTGCCAGCAGCTCGCCCCCGTGGTGGAGCTCGAACACCGGGGAGCTGTTTTTT. The chain links TRBV7-9 to TRBJ2-2; D uncertain. The CDR3 runs 18 residues. Germline CDR1 reads SEHNR; CDR2 reads FQNEAQ (reference sequence). The V gene lost 4 bases and the J gene lost 0 bases, with 18 bases spanning the gap.

Only a few counts were recorded for this clone. The chain has TRBV4-3 and TRBJ1-4; 9 bases fit TRBD1. The CDR3 spans 15 residues. V lost 3 bases to trimming and J lost 8 bases; unmatched junction nucleotides: 7. Germline-derived CDR1 and CDR2 are LGHNA and YSLEER. CDR3 DNA: TGCGCCAGCAGCCACCACGGGACAGGGTGCGAAAAACTGTTTTTT. Its translation is CASSHHGTGCEKLFF.

This clone was counted only a few times. The chain is built from TRBV12-5 and TRBJ2-1; possible D gene TRBD2, 6 bases. The CDR3 is 12 amino acids. Trimming removed 10 bases at V and 4 bases at J, with 11 bases between. Looked up from germline, CDR1 is LGHNT and CDR2 is FRNRAP. This CDR3 is CATGGEYNEQFF. The CDR3 coding sequence is TGTGCTACCGGGGGAGAATACAATGAGCAGTTCTTC.

In this sample, this clone turned up a few times. J is TRBJ2-7 and V is TRBV10-2; D possibly corresponds to TRBD2 (5 bases). Per the germline V gene, CDR1 is WSHSY and CDR2 is SAAADI. The CDR3 contains 11 residues. V lost 10 bases, J lost 6 bases, and 13 bases lay in between. CDR3 nucleotides: TGCGCCACCATTGGGAGATCCGAGCAGTACTTC. Translating gives CATIGRSEQYF.

This clone has only a few counts. The chain combines TRBV5-4 with TRBJ1-4; TRBD1 is a possible D gene (5 bases). CDR3 size: 13 residues. CDR1 is SGHNT and CDR2 is YYREEE in the germline V gene (reference sequence). V gave up 2 bases and J gave up 8 bases, with 10 bases separating them. The CDR3 region is CASSFRRGEKLFF. The CDR3 DNA reads as TGTGCCAGCAGCTTCCGGAGGGGCGAAAAACTGTTTTTT.

The chain employs TRBV25-1 and TRBJ2-3; a weak D match, TRBD2 (5 bases). This CDR3 contains 16 residues. Trimming left V 5 bases short and J 6 bases short, with 21 bases between. Germline lookup yields CDR1 MGHDK and CDR2 SYGVNS. As DNA, the CDR3 is TGTGCCAGCAGTCAGACCTTAGGCCTGCGAGGGGATACGCAGTATTTT. Residues: CASSQTLGLRGDTQYF.

With respect to this clone: Other DNA sequences in the same sample also yield this CDR3. The chain joins TRBV9 to TRBJ2-7, with D possibly TRBD1 on 6 matching bases. CDR1 is SGDLS, CDR2 YYNGEE, per germline. CDR3 length: 14 amino acids. V was pared by 0 bases and J by 2 bases, with 9 bases between. The CDR3 coding sequence is TGTGCCAGCAGCGTAGGCACAGGGCCCTACGAGCAGTACTTC. Residues: CASSVGTGPYEQYF.

The rearrangement links TRBV7-2 to TRBJ2-5; TRBD2 matches 10 bases. The V segment lost 6 bases and the J segment 1 base; nucleotides outside the gene matches: 8. The germline V gene encodes CDR1 SGHTA and CDR2 FQGNSA. CDR3 size: 16 residues. The CDR3 is CASRRGTSVVQETQYF. The CDR3 coding sequence is TGTGCCAGCAGAAGGGGGACTAGCGTCGTCCAAGAGACCCAGTACTTC.

This clone was counted once. The chain combines TRBV10-1 with TRBJ1-1; D gene ambiguous. CDR3 length equals 14 residues. Trimming took 2 bases from V and 1 from J, leaving 8 bases between them. From germline, CDR1 is WNHNN and CDR2 SYGVQD (reference sequence). Written as DNA, the CDR3 is TGCGCCAGCAGTGAGGGGCCGGCGAACACTGAAGCTTTCTTT. Amino acid sequence: CASSEGPANTEAFF.

The rearrangement uses TRBV25-1 and TRBJ1-2, with TRBD1 matching over 7 bases. Germline assignment: CDR1 MGHDK and CDR2 SYGVNS. CDR3 length: 15 amino acids. Trimming at V came to 3 bases and at J to 0 bases, leaving 4 bases not matched to a gene. The CDR3 here is CASSELTGSNYGYTF. The CDR3 nucleotides are TGTGCCAGCAGTGAGCTGACAGGGTCTAACTATGGCTACACCTTC.

This clone was found once. The chain employs TRBV10-3 and TRBJ2-5; 9 bases align to TRBD2. V lost 0 bases, J lost 1 base, and 3 bases stayed unmatched. The CDR3 covers 16 residues. Germline CDR1 reads ENHRY; CDR2 reads SYGVKD. The CDR3 spells CAISESMTSGQETQYF. For the CDR3, the DNA is TGTGCCATCAGTGAGTCGATGACTAGCGGCCAAGAGACCCAGTACTTC.

The chain links TRBV28 to TRBJ1-3; maybe TRBD1 (5 bases). There are 14 residues in the CDR3. The V and J ends lost 5 bases and 2 bases respectively, with 10 bases between them. CDR1 is MDHEN, CDR2 SYDVKM, per germline. The chain's CDR3 is CASSPQTAGNTIYF. For the CDR3, the DNA is TGTGCCAGCAGTCCTCAGACAGCTGGAAACACCATATATTTT.

The gene calls are TRBV28 and TRBJ2-7; D perhaps matches TRBD1 (6 bases). The CDR3 is made up of 12 amino acids. CDR1 is MDHEN and CDR2 is SYDVKM in the germline V gene. V lost 7 bases and J 3 bases, leaving 10 bases between the germline ends. The CDR3 DNA sequence: TGTGCCAGCACCCAGGGGCTCTACGAGCAGTACTTC. This codes for CASTQGLYEQYF.

The chain uses TRBV5-5 and TRBJ2-5, with TRBD2 matching over 8 bases. The V and J ends lost 4 bases and 8 bases, in that order; junction bases with no gene match: 16. This CDR3 region has 16 residues. CDR1 is SGHKS and CDR2 is YYEKEE in the germline V gene (reference sequence). CDR3 DNA: TGTGCCAGCAGCCCCCGTGATAGCGGGGTTCGGGGAACCCAGTACTTC. Amino acids: CASSPRDSGVRGTQYF.